These T cell receptor beta chains were read from a single sample in a study of blood T cell repertoires in COVID-19. Using immunoSEQ multiplex PCR, the repertoire was profiled, and TCRdb retains in-frame clones only, with some absent. The sample holds about 180,000 clones, 75% to 90% seen once. The sequenced sample consisted of peripheral blood. The receptors were gathered from a man aged 55 to 69 with acute or convalescent COVID-19. The conserved cysteine and the conserved F or W are not part of the CDR3 here.

CDR3 protein: ATSLGQRGSPLH
J gene: TRBJ1-6
V gene: TRBV19
CDR3 length: 12

CDR3 protein: ASSREAYGYT
J gene: TRBJ1-2
V gene: TRBV19
CDR3 length: 10

CDR3 protein: ASSPQRGGENHGYT
J gene: TRBJ1-2
V gene: TRBV18
CDR3 length: 14

CDR3 protein: ASSLGGRSGVSEKLF
J gene: TRBJ1-4
V gene: TRBV7-8
CDR3 length: 15

CDR3 protein: ASSNPGQGSETQY
J gene: TRBJ2-5
V gene: TRBV5-1
CDR3 length: 13

CDR3 protein: ASRPGTSGRGEQF
J gene: TRBJ2-1
V gene: TRBV5-4
CDR3 length: 13

CDR3 protein: ASSYSVGKSSYEQY
J gene: TRBJ2-7
V gene: TRBV6-5
CDR3 length: 14

CDR3 protein: ASSIDRTESNEQF
J gene: TRBJ2-1
V gene: TRBV19
CDR3 length: 13

CDR3 protein: SPTSGHEQF
J gene: TRBJ2-1
V gene: TRBV20-1
CDR3 length: 9

CDR3 protein: ASSPGTGDSYEQY
J gene: TRBJ2-7
V gene: TRBV19
CDR3 length: 13

CDR3 protein: ASSPRASGNTYNEQF
J gene: TRBJ2-1
V gene: TRBV18
CDR3 length: 15

CDR3 protein: ASSFGPDTEGGELF
J gene: TRBJ2-2
V gene: TRBV28
CDR3 length: 14

CDR3 protein: ASSVVANTEAF
J gene: TRBJ1-1
V gene: TRBV9
CDR3 length: 11

CDR3 protein: ASSLKSWTGRNEAF
J gene: TRBJ1-1
V gene: TRBV28
CDR3 length: 14

CDR3 protein: ASSQAVGLGYEQY
J gene: TRBJ2-7
V gene: TRBV9
CDR3 length: 13

CDR3 protein: ASSLRQGNYGYT
J gene: TRBJ1-2
V gene: TRBV19
CDR3 length: 12

CDR3 protein: ASLGTLKAF
J gene: TRBJ1-1
V gene: TRBV28
CDR3 length: 9

CDR3 protein: ASRRQNQPQH
J gene: TRBJ1-5
V gene: TRBV2
CDR3 length: 10

CDR3 protein: ASFSSGQSEAF
J gene: TRBJ1-1
V gene: TRBV18
CDR3 length: 11

CDR3 protein: ARSPRTGGDRYIQY
J gene: TRBJ2-4
V gene: TRBV5-3
CDR3 length: 14

CDR3 protein: ASSSQGANQPQH
J gene: TRBJ1-5
V gene: TRBV5-6
CDR3 length: 12

CDR3 protein: ASSVEGSGANVLT
J gene: TRBJ2-6
V gene: TRBV9
CDR3 length: 13

CDR3 protein: ASCGRYSEAF
J gene: TRBJ1-1
V gene: TRBV23-1
CDR3 length: 10

CDR3 protein: ASSYWTGGTNEKLF
J gene: TRBJ1-4
V gene: TRBV28
CDR3 length: 14

CDR3 protein: ASSSGQGYQPQH
J gene: TRBJ1-5
V gene: TRBV7-6
CDR3 length: 12

CDR3 protein: ASSFAGEGRTEAF
J gene: TRBJ1-1
V gene: TRBV27
CDR3 length: 13

CDR3 protein: ASSKDSPNQDYT
J gene: TRBJ1-2
V gene: TRBV21-1
CDR3 length: 12

CDR3 protein: SASTRQGRNTEAF
J gene: TRBJ1-1
V gene: TRBV20-1
CDR3 length: 13

CDR3 protein: ASSVDGGGRNTGELF
J gene: TRBJ2-2
V gene: TRBV9
CDR3 length: 15

CDR3 protein: ASSQESRVSETQY
J gene: TRBJ2-5
V gene: TRBV4-2
CDR3 length: 13

CDR3 protein: ASRPETPNNEQF
J gene: TRBJ2-1
V gene: TRBV7-7
CDR3 length: 12

CDR3 protein: ASSLQGASTDTQY
J gene: TRBJ2-3
V gene: TRBV7-3
CDR3 length: 13

CDR3 protein: ASSFRDRTGYT
J gene: TRBJ1-2
V gene: TRBV5-4
CDR3 length: 11

CDR3 protein: ASSLKIGRGETQY
J gene: TRBJ2-5
V gene: TRBV4-1
CDR3 length: 13

CDR3 protein: ASNPDRAPLNEQF
J gene: TRBJ2-1
V gene: TRBV28
CDR3 length: 13

CDR3 protein: ASSRSGEVNTGELF
J gene: TRBJ2-2
V gene: TRBV19
CDR3 length: 14

CDR3 protein: ASSQPYRRGNTIY
J gene: TRBJ1-3
V gene: TRBV4-1
CDR3 length: 13

CDR3 protein: AISESTAGAGHEQF
J gene: TRBJ2-1
V gene: TRBV10-3
CDR3 length: 14

CDR3 protein: ASSGDREGETQY
J gene: TRBJ2-5
V gene: TRBV25-1
CDR3 length: 12

CDR3 protein: ASTYGEAGELF
J gene: TRBJ2-2
V gene: TRBV6-5
CDR3 length: 11

CDR3 protein: ASSMTRDKTYEQY
J gene: TRBJ2-7
V gene: TRBV5-5
CDR3 length: 13

CDR3 protein: ASSPDRFVEQY
J gene: TRBJ2-7
V gene: TRBV6-2/TRBV6-3
CDR3 length: 11

CDR3 protein: ASSDGHRNSNQPQH
J gene: TRBJ1-5
V gene: TRBV10-1
CDR3 length: 14

CDR3 protein: ASSQGPGQDTGELF
J gene: TRBJ2-2
V gene: TRBV3-1/TRBV3-2
CDR3 length: 14

CDR3 protein: ASSGTSGRQY
J gene: TRBJ2-7
V gene: TRBV7-9
CDR3 length: 10

CDR3 protein: ASSLVLGLYEQY
J gene: TRBJ2-7
V gene: TRBV11-2
CDR3 length: 12

CDR3 protein: ASSLGGTNQETQY
J gene: TRBJ2-5
V gene: TRBV7-3
CDR3 length: 13

CDR3 protein: ASSQESRAFANYGYT
J gene: TRBJ1-2
V gene: TRBV4-3
CDR3 length: 15

CDR3 protein: AGPVGAGLNNEQF
J gene: TRBJ2-1
V gene: TRBV6-4
CDR3 length: 13

CDR3 protein: ASSLTQGTDTQY
J gene: TRBJ2-3
V gene: TRBV5-1
CDR3 length: 12

CDR3 protein: ASSYVGLDKNIQY
J gene: TRBJ2-4
V gene: TRBV6-6
CDR3 length: 13

CDR3 protein: ASRDLDRAQPQH
J gene: TRBJ1-5
V gene: TRBV19
CDR3 length: 12

CDR3 protein: ASSSPDRGLIMGNSPLH
J gene: TRBJ1-6
V gene: TRBV7-2
CDR3 length: 17